The clone carrying this T cell receptor (beta chain) was seen a handful of times. What it binds is unknown. This sample stems from a study of molecular identifiers for immune sequencing clone quantification. As for the study in general: In replicates, RNA taken from approximately 20,000 or 98,000 naive CD8 cells was divided five ways, and four portions underwent sequencing.

The CDR3 is 11 amino acids. With 4 bases removed from V and 10 bases from J, the gap between germline ends came to 9 bases. Per the germline V gene, CDR1 is SGHRS and CDR2 is YFSETQ. Isolation of naive CD8 T cells was achieved by sorting on a CD8+CD4-CCR7+CD45RA+ phenotype. Study-wide results and limits: Identical TCR molecules sharing a barcode could underestimate highly expanded clone sizes. Under 1% of molecules in naive cells, but over 97% of effector molecules, belonged to clones above 20 RNA copies.

TCRdb itself ran the PCR reads through MiXCR, one entry per CDR3 protein. The sample lists some 40,000 distinct CDR3 sequences; about 18% were seen once. The specimen was naive CD8+ T cells from blood, with Jurkat cell RNA spiked in. Subset described: FACS-sorted CD8+CD4-CCR7+CD45RA+ naive T cells. The rearrangement links TRBV5-1 to TRBJ2-1; D unclear. This receptor was identified in a human donor in good health. Some libraries in this study had Jurkat cell RNA spiked in. The CDR3 DNA sequence: TGCGCCAGCAGCCCCTCTATCGAGCAGTTCTTC. Encoded protein: CASSPSIEQFF.